Below, one TCR beta chain is given with its context. Its antigen is unidentified. A single record per CDR3 protein comes from TCRdb applying MiXCR to the RACE reads. The repertoire holds roughly 90,000 distinct CDR3 sequences, 8% to 10% seen once, with around 4% in the top ten. Time point defined: pre-sensitization, week 0. Indicated treatment: therapeutic diphenylcyclopropenone sensitization with weekly scalp DPC. Non-pregnant alopecia patients aged 18 to 70, suitable for DPC therapy. The sample originates from a study of human T cells and chemical hapten exposure. Study-level results: Relative to control repertoires, expanded TCRs gave rise to significantly more large CDR3 similarity clusters. Sensitization with DPC brought no change to TCRs above 1 in 1000 in frequency. All donors were alopecia patients, so their immunity may differ from that of healthy people.

V gave up 0 bases and J gave up 4 bases, with 7 bases separating them. The CDR3 totals 13 residues. The germline CDR1 and CDR2 sequences are SGHNT and YYREEE (reference sequence). Source: whole blood, taken in connection with sensitization to the hapten diphenylcyclopropenone (DPC). The chain has TRBV5-4 and TRBJ1-2; D call uncertain. This TCR was recovered from a woman between 40 and 50 years old with alopecia areata. Some clones in this sample may be carry-over from other donors' samples. The CDR3 here is CASSLDGFYGYTF. The CDR3 DNA reads as TGTGCCAGCAGCTTGGACGGCTTCTATGGCTACACCTTC.